This TCR beta chain was sequenced for a study of T cell repertoires in cytomegalovirus infection. Using its own MiXCR run on the reads, TCRdb lists one record per CDR3 protein. The data hold about 80,000 distinct CDR3 sequences, with around 3.5% observed a single time. Ten or more counts support this clonotype. The CDR3 has 16 residues. V dropped 5 bases and J dropped 0 bases, with 19 bases sitting between them. Germline V gene data show CDR1 as SQVTM and CDR2 as ANQGSEA. Sequencing used PBMCs. The chain combines TRBV29-1 with TRBJ1-1; D may be TRBD1 (5 bases). The origin of this receptor is a human donor in good health (CMV status not recorded). Some clones in this sample may be carry-over from other donors' samples. The CDR3 is CSVFRDGSFMNTEAFF. Written as DNA, the CDR3 is TGCAGCGTTTTTCGGGACGGAAGTTTTATGAACACTGAAGCTTTCTTT.